The 19 T cell receptor beta chains below come from one sample, sequenced in a study of T-cell reconstitution after alpha-beta-depleted transplantation in children. For TCRbeta, the library was prepared with unique molecular identifiers. TCRdb passed the PCR reads through MiXCR, listing each CDR3 protein once. The data contain about a million distinct CDR3 sequences, roughly 29% of them singletons. Sequencing used PBMCs, mostly from graft donor cells, obtained 360 days after TCRalphabeta/CD19-depleted stem cell transplant. Receptors were obtained from a boy in the first two years of life who had a stem cell transplant for SCID, so the T cells may come from the graft donor.

This clonotype was seen a handful of times. The rearrangement joins TRBV27 to TRBJ1-2, with a weak D call TRBD1 (5 bases). Germline CDR1 MNHEY, CDR2 SMNVEV (reference sequence). The CDR3 consists of 14 residues. V lost 6 bases and J lost 4, with 15 bases in between. CDR3 in DNA: TGTGCCAGCAGACTTCAGGGAGCCGGCTATGGCTACACCTTC. This sequence encodes CASRLQGAGYGYTF.

This clonotype was counted only a few times. The chain combines TRBV6-1 with TRBJ2-7; D gene uncertain. The germline CDR1 and CDR2 sequences are MNHNS and SASEGT. The CDR3 contains 16 residues. Deletions cut 8 bases from V and 2 bases from J, with 22 bases between. CDR3 sequence reads: CASGIPFRTGPYEQYF. The CDR3 nucleotides are TGTGCCAGCGGAATCCCTTTTAGGACCGGCCCCTACGAGCAGTACTTC.

This clonotype has more than one count but fewer than ten. This chain uses TRBV20-1 with TRBJ2-7; D gene uncertain. Looked up from germline, CDR1 is DFQATT and CDR2 is SNEGSKA (reference sequence). V was trimmed by 3 bases and J by 7 bases, leaving 22 bases between them. The CDR3 length is 15 residues. The CDR3: CSARSLVPTYEEQYF. Written as DNA, the CDR3 is TGCAGTGCTAGGTCCCTTGTCCCCACCTACGAGGAGCAGTACTTC.

This chain joins TRBV5-1 and TRBJ2-3; 9 bases map to TRBD1. The CDR3 spans 16 residues. The ends lost 4 bases at V and 2 bases at J; junction bases unmatched: 8. Germline assignment: CDR1 SGHRS and CDR2 YFSETQ. This CDR3 reads CASSKGQGGFTDTQYF. The CDR3 DNA reads TGCGCCAGCAGCAAGGGACAGGGAGGTTTCACAGATACGCAGTATTTT.

This clonotype is a singleton in its sample. The chain has TRBV28 and TRBJ1-2; 10 bases line up with TRBD1. The V gene end was trimmed by 6 bases and the J gene end by 4 bases; junction bases not matched to a gene: 11. The CDR3 loop spans 16 amino acids. From germline, CDR1 is MDHEN and CDR2 SYDVKM. CDR3 protein: CASSYLRTGGLYGYTF. CDR3 nucleotide sequence: TGTGCCAGCAGCTACCTGAGGACAGGGGGACTCTATGGCTACACCTTC.

Only a few counts were recorded for this clonotype. The CDR3 DNA sequence: TGTGCCAGCAGTTCCCTTGGGACAGGGATGGACATTCAGTACTTC. Protein sequence: CASSSLGTGMDIQYF. The rearrangement joins TRBV12-3 or TRBV12-4 to TRBJ2-4, with 9 bases matching TRBD1. J was trimmed by 8 bases and V by 4 bases; bases with no gene match: 9. The CDR3 spans 15 residues.

The V and J genes are TRBV28 and TRBJ2-7; D call uncertain. Trimming took 6 bases from V and 5 from J, leaving 11 bases between them. The CDR3 has 12 residues. The germline V gene encodes CDR1 MDHEN and CDR2 SYDVKM. The DNA of the CDR3 is TGTGCCAGCAGATTAGGACGGAACGAGCAGTACTTC. It yields the protein CASRLGRNEQYF.

This clonotype was picked up one time. This rearrangement joins TRBV5-5 to TRBJ2-1, with D uncertain. Trimming removed 5 bases at V and 4 bases at J, with 13 bases between. CDR1 SGHKS and CDR2 YYEKEE come from the germline V gene (reference sequence). The CDR3 contains 14 residues. CDR3 DNA: TGTGCCAGCAGGGACCATCTAAAGTACAATGAGCAGTTCTTC. This gives the protein CASRDHLKYNEQFF.

The chain recombines TRBV4-2 with TRBJ2-7, with TRBD1 as a possible D gene (6 bases). Germline assignment: CDR1 LGHNA and CDR2 YNFKEQ. This CDR3 is built from 17 residues. V gave up 0 bases and J gave up 3 bases, with 18 bases separating them. The CDR3 here is CASSQDRPRDTIYEQYF. The CDR3 DNA follows: TGTGCCAGCAGCCAAGATCGTCCCCGGGACACTATCTACGAGCAGTACTTC.

The chain links TRBV27 to TRBJ2-1; TRBD1 agrees at 8 bases. The CDR3 sequence is 15 residues long. Germline CDR1 reads MNHEY; CDR2 reads SMNVEV (reference sequence). The V and J ends lost 2 bases and 6 bases, in that order; junction bases with no gene match: 6. CDR3 nucleotides: TGTGCCAGCAGTTTAAGACAGGGGCATCGCAATGAGCAGTTCTTC. Translated: CASSLRQGHRNEQFF.

The chain couples TRBV7-3 to TRBJ2-7; D not resolved. The CDR3 has 14 residues. Deletions cut 5 bases from V and 4 bases from J, with 15 bases between. Germline V CDR1 and CDR2: SGHTA, FQGTGA. CDR3 in amino acids: CASSRDGRAYEQYF. The CDR3 DNA follows: TGTGCCAGCAGCCGCGACGGAAGGGCGTACGAGCAGTACTTC. Filled out from reference TRBV7-3 and TRBJ2-7, the complete variable domain reads GAGVSQTPSNKVTEKGKYVELRCDPISGHTALYWYRQSLGQGPEFLIYFQGTGAADDSGLPNDRFFAVRPEGSVSTLKIQRTERGDSAVYLCASSRDGRAYEQYFGPGTRLTVT.

This clonotype appeared many times. The gene calls are TRBV7-8 and TRBJ2-5, with D uncertain. Looked up from germline, CDR1 is SGHVS and CDR2 is FQNEAQ. The CDR3 covers 13 residues. The V end lost 2 bases, the J end lost 4 bases, and 8 bases lay between the germline ends. This chain's CDR3 is CASSLPLGETQYF. The CDR3 coding sequence is TGTGCCAGCAGCTTACCCCTTGGAGAGACCCAGTACTTC.

This clonotype was detected only a few times. The chain links TRBV5-1 to TRBJ2-2; D possibly corresponds to TRBD1 (5 bases). The germline V gene has CDR1 SGHRS and CDR2 YFSETQ. Trimming took 5 bases from V and 7 from J, leaving 12 bases between them. The CDR3 length is 13 residues. The CDR3 protein is CASRTGVNGELFF. CDR3 bases: TGCGCCAGCAGAACAGGTGTAAACGGGGAGCTGTTTTTT.

The J gene is TRBJ2-2, the V gene TRBV29-1; 7 bases are shared with TRBD1. Germline CDR1 SQVTM, CDR2 ANQGSEA. Unmatched junction bases numbered 11, after V lost 8 bases and J lost 5 bases. This CDR3 is 14 amino acids long. The chain's CDR3 is CSPPNRGETGELFF. CDR3 nucleotides: TGCAGCCCGCCCAACAGGGGAGAAACCGGGGAGCTGTTTTTT.

Many counts were recorded for this clonotype. V gene TRBV18 combines with J gene TRBJ2-1; 8 bases are a match to TRBD2. Germline V CDR1 and CDR2: KGHSH, LQKENI. Trimming at V came to 8 bases and at J to 4 bases, leaving 10 bases not matched to a gene. The CDR3 runs to 15 residues. CDR3 residues: CASSPGGGTYNEQFF. The CDR3, as DNA: TGTGCCAGCAGCCCCGGGGGGGGGACTTACAATGAGCAGTTCTTC.

V usage is TRBV5-1 and J usage is TRBJ2-7, with D maybe TRBD2 (6 bases). From germline, CDR1 is SGHRS and CDR2 YFSETQ. CDR3 length: 17 residues. V dropped 2 bases and J dropped 4 bases, with 22 bases sitting between them. DNA of the CDR3: TGCGCCAGCAGCTTCACTTTGGAGGCTTGGGGAGGTTACGAGCAGTACTTC. Encoded protein: CASSFTLEAWGGYEQYF. Using reference TRBV5-1 and TRBJ2-7 for the parts outside the CDR3, the full variable domain is KAGVTQTPRYLIKTRGQQVTLSCSPISGHRSVSWYQQTPGQGLQFLFEYFSETQRNKGNFPGRFSGRQFSNSRSEMNVSTLELGDSALYLCASSFTLEAWGGYEQYFGPGTRLTVT.

Note on this clonotype: At one end the junction does not follow the germline gene, possibly because of a read error. This sequence joins TRBV12-3 or TRBV12-4 and TRBJ2-2; D gene uncertain. CDR3 size: 13 residues. The CDR3 coding sequence is TGTGTCAGCAGTCTTCCTGGAACCGGGGAGCTGTTTTTT. As protein: CVSSLPGTGELFF.

The chain joins TRBV7-2 to TRBJ1-2; a weak D match, TRBD1 (6 bases). V lost 5 bases and J lost 4, with 17 bases in between. The CDR3 is 15 amino acids. Germline V gene sequence: CDR1 SGHTA, CDR2 FQGNSA. The CDR3 bases are TGTGCCAGCAGCCTCCAATTGGACAGAATCTATGGCTACACCTTC. Protein product: CASSLQLDRIYGYTF.

The table lists this clonotype with a few counts. The rearrangement uses TRBV10-1 and TRBJ2-5; 11 nucleotides agree with TRBD2. The V gene's germline CDR1 is WNHNN and CDR2 SYGVQD (reference sequence). CDR3 length equals 15 residues. V shed 5 bases and J 2 bases; nucleotides not matched to a gene: 4. CDR3 nucleotide sequence: TGCGCCAGCAGTAGACTAGCGGGGCCTCAAGAGACCCAGTACTTC. Residues: CASSRLAGPQETQYF.